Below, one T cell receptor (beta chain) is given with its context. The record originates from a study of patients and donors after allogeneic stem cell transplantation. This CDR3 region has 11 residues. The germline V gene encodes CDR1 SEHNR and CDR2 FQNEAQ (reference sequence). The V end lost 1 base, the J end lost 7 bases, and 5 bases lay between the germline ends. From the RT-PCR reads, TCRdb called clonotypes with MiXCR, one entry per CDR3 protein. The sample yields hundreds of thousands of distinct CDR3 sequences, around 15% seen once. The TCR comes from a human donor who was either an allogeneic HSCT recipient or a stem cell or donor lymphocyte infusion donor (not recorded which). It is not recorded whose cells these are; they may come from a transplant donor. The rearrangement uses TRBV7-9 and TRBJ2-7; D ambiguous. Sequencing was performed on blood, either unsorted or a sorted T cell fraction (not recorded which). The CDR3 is CASSLEVEQYF. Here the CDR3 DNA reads TGTGCCAGCAGCTTAGAAGTGGAGCAGTACTTC.